The source of this TCR beta chain is a study of blood T cell repertoires in COVID-19. Study-level information: T cells, B-cell-depleted T cells, or PBMCs provided the cDNA or gDNA that served as material.

This table comes from immunoSEQ multiplex PCR, and its TCRdb copy is limited to in-frame clones, with some not included. This repertoire shows about 62,000 clones, under 80% found once; its top ten account for 51%. Within 2 weeks before study entry, exposed participants met a COVID-19 case. Sequencing was performed on PBMCs or T cells enriched from blood (not recorded which). The sequence derives from a woman aged 55-70 years who had been exposed to COVID-19.

Written as DNA, the CDR3 is TGTGCCAGCAGGATACAGGGTTTGCAGCCCCAGCATTTT. Translation: CASRIQGLQPQHF. The rearrangement links TRBV6-5 to TRBJ1-5; D may be TRBD1 (6 bases). Trimming cost V 6 bases and J 7 bases, with 13 bases left between them. Germline CDR1 is MNHEY and CDR2 is SVGAGI. The CDR3 is 13 amino acids.